This entry lists 9 T cell receptor beta chains sequenced from one sample in a study of CD8+ T cells in alopecia areata. Following RNA extraction, reverse transcription yielded cDNA that acted as the sequencing template. Some clones are missing from TCRdb's copy, which holds only in-frame ones; the method was immunoSEQ multiplex PCR. The sample presents about 120,000 clones, none singletons. The sample comprised lesional skin. Receptors originate from a C3H/HeJ mouse with alopecia areata. The mouse line has the MHC haplotype H2-k.

This clone has a handful of counts. Germline and genes here are mouse. The sequence runs out 4 residues before the end of the CDR3; the remainder is reconstructed from the germline J gene. This chain connects TRBV13-3 to TRBJ1-1, with a possible D match to TRBD1 (6 bases). The CDR3 has 14 amino acids. With 1 base removed from V and 4 bases from J, the gap between germline ends came to 11 bases. CDR1 is NNHDY and CDR2 is SYVADS in the germline V gene. Incomplete CDR3 DNA: TGTGCCAGCAGTGATCCGGGAGGGGGCACA. It encodes CASSDPGGGT. The whole CDR3 region reads CASSDPGGGTEVFF.

This clone was picked up a small number of times. Gene names refer to mouse genes. The CDR3 end falls 4 residues outside the read, so it is completed with the germline J gene. This rearrangement joins TRBV14 to TRBJ2-7; TRBD1 matches at 10 bases. Germline CDR1 SGHDT, CDR2 FRDEAV. V trimming: 2 bases; J trimming: 2 bases; junction bases outside the gene matches: 1. This CDR3 region has 14 residues. The part of the CDR3 DNA that was read is TGTGCCAGCAGTTTTGGACAGGGGGCCTAT. This translates into CASSFGQGAY. The entire CDR3 protein is CASSFGQGAYEQYF.

This clone was seen a few times. The translated DNA and TCRdb's protein are not identical at residue 11; the protein here was translated from the DNA. Gene names and germline refer to mouse. The read comes to an end 3 residues before the CDR3 does, leaving the germline J gene to fill in the end. V usage is TRBV13-3 and J usage is TRBJ1-3; D is perhaps TRBD1 (6 bases). The CDR3 consists of 14 residues. Trimming removed 5 bases from V and 2 bases from J, with 11 bases in between. Germline CDR1 reads NNHDY; CDR2 reads SYVADS. CDR3 DNA, as far as it was read: TGTGCCAGCAGGGCTTCAGGGGCTGGAAATACG. It specifies CASRASGAGNT. The whole CDR3 sequence reads CASRASGAGNTLYF.

To note about this clone: Mouse germline and gene names are used. The sequenced fragment ends 4 residues before the CDR3 boundary, so the rest is inferred from the germline J gene. The V call is TRBV19, the J call TRBJ2-1; 9 positions agree with TRBD1. CDR3 size: 15 residues. Trimming took 6 bases from V and 4 from J; bases not matched to a gene: 8. Looked up from germline, CDR1 is FNHDT and CDR2 is SITEND (reference sequence). Incomplete CDR3 DNA: TGTGCCAGCATCTCCGGGACAGGGAGGTATGCT. It is translated as CASISGTGRYA. The whole CDR3 is CASISGTGRYAEQFF. Using reference TRBV19 and TRBJ2-1 for the parts outside the CDR3, the full variable domain is GGIITQTPKFLIGQEGQKLTLKCQQNFNHDTMYWYRQDSGKGLRLIYYSITENDLQKGDLSEGYDASREKKSSFSLTVTSAQKNEMAVFLCASISGTGRYAEQFFGPGTRLTVL.

This clone was seen only a few times. Gene names are the mouse ones. The missing CDR3 end, 4 residues past where the read stops, is filled in from the germline J gene. This chain uses TRBV13-3 with TRBJ2-5; 8 bases are shared with TRBD1. The length of the CDR3 is 13 residues. From germline, CDR1 is NNHDY and CDR2 SYVADS. CDR3: CASLGQGEDTQYF. CDR3 DNA, as far as it was read: TGTGCCAGCCTAGGACAGGGAGAAGAC.

Points on this clone: Gene names and germline refer to mouse. The observed sequence ends 4 residues before the CDR3 terminus, with the missing tail filled in from the germline J gene. The chain joins TRBV5 to TRBJ2-1; 8 bases are a match to TRBD2. V dropped 1 base and J dropped 2; count of bases not matched to a gene: 4. The CDR3 loop spans 16 amino acids. CDR1 is LGHNA and CDR2 is YNLKQL in the germline V gene (reference sequence). The CDR3 here is CASSQVLGGYYAEQFF. Incomplete CDR3 DNA: TGTGCCAGCAGCCAAGTGCTGGGGGGTTACTATGCT.

This clone was seen a few times. Mouse gene names apply. The read falls 4 residues short of the CDR3 end, and the missing part is taken from the germline J gene. The chain couples TRBV1 to TRBJ2-5; 12 positions match TRBD2. Germline V gene data show CDR1 as NSQYPW and CDR2 as LRSPGD (reference sequence). The CDR3 is 17 residues long. The trim removed 3 bases at V and 0 bases at J, leaving 4 bases unmatched. The CDR3 bases that were read are TGCACCTGCAGTGCCAGACTGGGGGGGCGGAACCAAGAC. Translation gives CTCSARLGGRNQD. The CDR3 as a whole reads CTCSARLGGRNQDTQYF.

The sample holds a few counts of this clone. Gene names follow the mouse nomenclature. The missing CDR3 end, 4 residues past where the read stops, is filled in from the germline J gene. This sequence joins TRBV19 and TRBJ2-7, with D possibly being TRBD2 (5 bases). CDR1 is FNHDT, CDR2 SITEND, per germline (reference sequence). The CDR3 loop spans 13 amino acids. CDR3 DNA (partial): TGTGCCAGCAGTATAGGCGCTGGGTAT. Translation gives CASSIGAGY. The entire CDR3 protein is CASSIGAGYEQYF.

This clone was detected a few times. Any gene name here is a mouse gene name. The read halts 4 residues ahead of the CDR3 end, with the missing end drawn from the germline J gene. The chain uses TRBV19 and TRBJ1-1, with a weak D call TRBD1 (6 bases). This CDR3 is built from 15 residues. The V and J ends lost 2 bases and 0 bases respectively, with 11 bases between them. CDR1 and CDR2 from the germline V gene are FNHDT and SITEND (reference sequence). The sequenced CDR3 bases are TGTGCCAGCAGTATTGGGACAAAAACAAACACA. It encodes CASSIGTKTNT. The whole CDR3 protein reads CASSIGTKTNTEVFF.